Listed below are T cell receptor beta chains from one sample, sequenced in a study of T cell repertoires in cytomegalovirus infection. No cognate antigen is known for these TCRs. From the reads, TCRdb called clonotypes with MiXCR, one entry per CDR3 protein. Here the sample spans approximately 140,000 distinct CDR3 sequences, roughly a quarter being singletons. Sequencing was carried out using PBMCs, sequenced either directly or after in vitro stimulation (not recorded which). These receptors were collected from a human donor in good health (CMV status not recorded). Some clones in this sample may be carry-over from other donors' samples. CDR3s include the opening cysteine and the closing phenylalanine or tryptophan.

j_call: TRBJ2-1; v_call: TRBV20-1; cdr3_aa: CSARDKLAGVFGANEQFF
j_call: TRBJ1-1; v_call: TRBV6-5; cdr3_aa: CASRWGQTNTEAFF
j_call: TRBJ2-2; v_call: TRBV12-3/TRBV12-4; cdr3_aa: CASSLGLGIGELFF
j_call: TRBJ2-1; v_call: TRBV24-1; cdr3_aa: CATSDFRRDGNEQFF
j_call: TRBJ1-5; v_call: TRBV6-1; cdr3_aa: CASSETGWTGLNQPQHF
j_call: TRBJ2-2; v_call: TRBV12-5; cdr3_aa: CASALQLAHTGELFF
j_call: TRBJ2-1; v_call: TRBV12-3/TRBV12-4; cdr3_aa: CASSWTSGATYNEQFF
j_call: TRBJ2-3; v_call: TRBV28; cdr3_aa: CASSPFGGEGTDTQYF
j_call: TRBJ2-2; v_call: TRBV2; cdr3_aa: CASSGYRNTGELFF
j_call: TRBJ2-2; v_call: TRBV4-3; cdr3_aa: CASSPSRGLDTGELFF
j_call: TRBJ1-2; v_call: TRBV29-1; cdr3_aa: CSAEGGNYGYTF